The 20 T cell receptor beta chains in this list originate from one sample, sequenced in a study of blood T cell repertoires in COVID-19. Assay: immunoSEQ multiplex PCR; the TCRdb copy retains only in-frame clones and omits some. The sample has 150,000 to 250,000 clones; around 90% are singletons. Sequenced sample: PBMCs or T cells enriched from blood (not recorded which). Receptor source: a woman younger than 45 who had recovered from COVID-19.

The genes are TRBV7-3 and TRBJ2-1; possible D gene TRBD1, 5 bases. Germline values: CDR1 SGHTA, CDR2 FQGTGA. V shed 2 bases and J shed 0 bases, with 8 bases lying between them. The CDR3 length is 15 residues. The CDR3 DNA is TGTGCCAGCAGCTTATCAACAGGCTCCTACAATGAGCAGTTCTTC. It specifies CASSLSTGSYNEQFF. Supplemented by reference TRBV7-3 and TRBJ2-1, the full variable domain reads GAGVSQTPSNKVTEKGKYVELRCDPISGHTALYWYRQSLGQGPEFLIYFQGTGAADDSGLPNDRFFAVRPEGSVSTLKIQRTERGDSAVYLCASSLSTGSYNEQFFGPGTRLTVL.

This clone was counted once. The chain's CDR3 is CASSAQGGKAGNTQYF. CDR3 in DNA: TGTGCCAGCAGCGCCCAGGGTGGGAAGGCGGGAAATACGCAGTATTTT. The rearrangement links TRBV9 to TRBJ2-3; a possible D gene is TRBD2 (6 bases). CDR1 is SGDLS and CDR2 is YYNGEE in the germline V gene. The CDR3 contains 16 residues. V gave up 3 bases and J gave up 7 bases, with 21 bases separating them.

This chain uses TRBV9 with TRBJ2-1, with TRBD2 matching 11 bases. Germline-derived CDR1 and CDR2 are SGDLS and YYNGEE. The CDR3 covers 17 residues. V was pared by 0 bases and J by 2 bases, with 4 bases of the junction left unmatched. CDR3 coding DNA: TGTGCCAGCAGCGTAGATTTGACTAGCGGGACCTACAATGAGCAGTTCTTC. Amino acid sequence: CASSVDLTSGTYNEQFF.

The V gene is TRBV6-2 or TRBV6-3, the J gene TRBJ2-2, with 8 positions matching TRBD1. Germline trimming cut 4 bases from V and 5 bases from J; bases unmatched to any gene: 6. Looked up from germline, CDR1 is MNHEY and CDR2 is SVGEGT. There are 15 residues in the CDR3. The CDR3, as DNA: TGTGCCAGCAGTTTAACAGGGGGGCGGACCGGGGAGCTGTTTTTT. This encodes CASSLTGGRTGELFF.

V usage is TRBV6-4 and J usage is TRBJ2-3, with 10 bases aligning to TRBD1. V lost 0 bases, J lost 4 bases, and 1 base stayed unmatched. CDR3 size: 15 residues. The V gene's germline CDR1 is MRHNA and CDR2 SNTAGT. The DNA of the CDR3 is TGTGCCAGCAGTGACTCGACAGGGGGCGCAGATACGCAGTATTTT. Translating gives CASSDSTGGADTQYF.

V and J are TRBV7-8 and TRBJ2-1; a weak D match, TRBD2 (5 bases). Germline values: CDR1 SGHVS, CDR2 FQNEAQ. The CDR3 covers 16 residues. Trimming pared 2 bases from V and 3 bases from J, leaving 14 bases between. The CDR3 region has the DNA TGTGCCAGCAGCTTAAGGGTCTCCGAGGGCTACAATGAGCAGTTCTTC. Translating gives CASSLRVSEGYNEQFF. Variable domain in full (rest from reference TRBV7-8 and TRBJ2-1): GAGVSQSPRYKVAKRGQDVALRCDPISGHVSLFWYQQALGQGPEFLTYFQNEAQLDKSGLPSDRFFAERPEGSVSTLKIQRTQQEDSAVYLCASSLRVSEGYNEQFFGPGTRLTVL.

CDR3 residues: CSCEPGHKNTEAFF. In DNA, the CDR3 is TGCAGCTGTGAACCGGGACACAAGAACACTGAAGCTTTCTTT. The chain joins TRBV29-1 to TRBJ1-1; TRBD1 is a possible D gene (6 bases). CDR1 is SQVTM and CDR2 is ANQGSEA in the germline V gene. This CDR3 spans 14 amino acids. Trimming removed 8 bases at V and 1 base at J, with 17 bases between.

The chain's CDR3 is CASTIPLTGTYGYTF. The CDR3, as DNA: TGTGCCAGCACCATACCGCTGACAGGGACCTATGGCTACACCTTC. This chain uses TRBV28 with TRBJ1-2; 7 bases align to TRBD1. Germline CDR1 and CDR2: MDHEN and SYDVKM. This CDR3 has 15 amino acids. J was trimmed by 4 bases and V by 7 bases; bases with no gene match: 12.

J is TRBJ2-2 and V is TRBV4-3; 8 bases align to TRBD1. With V trimmed by 6 bases and J by 1 base, 7 bases remained unmatched. Germline V gene lookup returns CDR1 LGHNA and CDR2 YSLEER. The CDR3 is 16 residues long. CDR3 amino acids: CASRERTGLNTGELFF. As DNA, the CDR3 is TGCGCCAGCAGGGAGAGGACAGGGCTGAACACCGGGGAGCTGTTTTTT.

This clone was found once. The CDR3 DNA sequence: TGTGCCAGCAGTTTAAGTTCGGGACAGGGGCATCAGCCCCAGCATTTT. This sequence encodes CASSLSSGQGHQPQHF. The V gene is TRBV27, the J gene TRBJ1-5; 10 nucleotides agree with TRBD1. The V segment lost 2 bases and the J segment 5 bases; nucleotides outside the gene matches: 6. The CDR3 loop spans 16 amino acids. CDR1 and CDR2 (germline): MNHEY, SMNVEV (reference sequence).

The table lists this clone with a count of one. The chain couples TRBV19 to TRBJ2-3; D not resolved. The V gene's germline CDR1 is LNHDA and CDR2 SQIVND (reference sequence). The CDR3 extends over 12 amino acids. V lost 5 bases and J 6 bases, leaving 9 bases between the germline ends. The CDR3 DNA reads TGTGCCAGTAGTCTGCTCTACGATACGCAGTATTTT. The encoded protein is CASSLLYDTQYF.

This chain connects TRBV29-1 to TRBJ1-1; TRBD1 might be the D (5 bases). V lost 5 bases, J lost 3 bases, and 13 bases lay in between. The CDR3 is 13 amino acids. The germline gives CDR1 SQVTM, CDR2 ANQGSEA. The CDR3 region is CSVRRTGDTEAFF. DNA of the CDR3: TGCAGCGTTAGAAGGACGGGGGACACTGAAGCTTTCTTT.

The rearrangement links TRBV28 to TRBJ1-2, with TRBD1 matching 10 bases. CDR3 size: 13 residues. Looked up from germline, CDR1 is MDHEN and CDR2 is SYDVKM. V gave up 6 bases and J gave up 8 bases; unmatched junction bases: 6. The CDR3 DNA sequence: TGTGCCAGCAGCCGGAGACAGGGGGCGGGCTACACCTTC. Its protein product is CASSRRQGAGYTF.

The chain recombines TRBV11-3 with TRBJ1-2; no definite D call. The CDR3 covers 14 residues. The germline V gene encodes CDR1 SGHNT and CDR2 YENEEA. Between the trimmed V and J ends, which lost 0 bases and 5 bases, there was a span of 10 bases. In DNA form, the CDR3 reads TGTGCCAGCAGCTTAGATCCCCGGGGTTATGGCTACACCTTC. Translation gives CASSLDPRGYGYTF. Drawing the rest from reference TRBV11-3 and TRBJ1-2, the complete variable domain is EAGVVQSPRYKIIEKKQPVAFWCNPISGHNTLYWYLQNLGQGPELLIRYENEEAVDDSQLPKDRFSAERLKGVDSTLKIQPAELGDSAVYLCASSLDPRGYGYTFGSGTRLTVV.

V usage is TRBV19 and J usage is TRBJ1-3; 11 bases map to TRBD1. V was clipped by 3 bases and J by 3 bases; unmatched bases: 1. Germline V gene sequence: CDR1 LNHDA, CDR2 SQIVND (reference sequence). This CDR3 comprises 15 residues. The CDR3 DNA sequence: TGTGCCAGTAGTATCGGGACAGGGGGTGGAAACACCATATATTTT. It yields the protein CASSIGTGGGNTIYF.

This sequence joins TRBV2 and TRBJ1-1; 8 nucleotides match TRBD1. V was pared by 6 bases and J by 1 base, with 7 bases of the junction left unmatched. This CDR3 region has 15 residues. Germline CDR1 and CDR2: SNHLY and FYNNEI. The CDR3 loop reads CASSLTGAGNTEAFF. Written as DNA, the CDR3 is TGTGCCAGCAGCCTGACAGGGGCCGGGAACACTGAAGCTTTCTTT.

The genes are TRBV24-1 and TRBJ2-5; 10 bases agree with TRBD1. V lost 3 bases, J lost 2 bases, and 5 bases stayed unmatched. The CDR3 contains 16 residues. Per the germline V gene, CDR1 is KGHDR and CDR2 is SFDVKD. The CDR3 reads CATSDTGTGAQETQYF. CDR3 sequence (DNA): TGTGCCACCAGTGATACCGGGACAGGGGCTCAAGAGACCCAGTACTTC.

The V call is TRBV19, the J call TRBJ1-1; D is unresolved. The CDR3 has 14 amino acids. CDR1 and CDR2 (germline): LNHDA, SQIVND (reference sequence). V was trimmed by 5 bases and J by 4 bases, leaving 14 bases between them. The chain's CDR3 is CASSFDTEGTEAFF. In DNA form, the CDR3 reads TGTGCCAGTAGTTTCGACACGGAAGGCACTGAAGCTTTCTTT.

This sequence joins TRBV27 and TRBJ2-1, with D possibly being TRBD1 (6 bases). V lost 8 bases and J 9 bases, leaving 20 bases between the germline ends. Germline CDR1 reads MNHEY; CDR2 reads SMNVEV (reference sequence). The CDR3 consists of 14 residues. CDR3 sequence reads: CASRDTQTAGEQFF. The CDR3 region has the DNA TGTGCCAGCCGGGACACTCAAACGGCTGGTGAGCAGTTCTTC.

The chain couples TRBV19 to TRBJ1-1, with D possibly TRBD1 on 6 matching bases. Trimming pared 6 bases from V and 1 base from J, leaving 18 bases between. CDR3 length: 16 residues. Germline values: CDR1 LNHDA, CDR2 SQIVND (reference sequence). This CDR3 is CASRVRGRSPNTEAFF. The CDR3 DNA reads TGTGCCAGTAGGGTCAGGGGCCGCTCCCCGAACACTGAAGCTTTCTTT.